The clone carrying this T cell receptor (beta chain) was detected only a few times. TRB was amplified from roughly 250-500 ng of blood genomic DNA. TRB rearrangements were amplified by multiplex PCR with BIOMED2 TRB-A/B primers. TCRdb reanalysed the multiplex PCR reads using MiXCR and keeps one entry per CDR3 protein. Counted here are a few thousand distinct CDR3 sequences, under 30% occurring once; the ten biggest clones make up 29%. This record belongs to a study of T and B cells in COVID-19 patients. Overall study context: In the active-infection cohort, about 90% of the roughly 20 patients had comorbidities linked to unfavorable COVID-19 outcome.

Trimming pared 4 bases from V and 1 base from J, leaving 16 bases between. This CDR3 comprises 16 residues. Germline CDR1 SGHAT, CDR2 FQNNGV. The TCR sequence derives from a human donor with active COVID-19. The chain joins TRBV11-2 to TRBJ2-5, with D perhaps assigned TRBD1 or TRBD2 (6 bases each). The sample consisted of blood. CDR3 loop: CASSSTGSGGQETQYF. The CDR3 DNA sequence: TGTGCCAGCAGCTCCACAGGGTCCGGGGGCCAAGAGACCCAGTACTTC.